A selection of T cell receptor beta chains follows, all from one sample in a study of T cell responses to AZD1222 COVID-19 vaccine. Here immunoSEQ multiplex PCR was the method, and the copy in TCRdb shows in-frame clones only, minus some. The sample holds over 85,000 clones; almost 85% are singletons and the top ten take about a sixth. The input for sequencing was peripheral blood, taken on day 0 of AZD1222 vaccination. The source of these receptors is an adult in good health. Each CDR3 is given with its conserved first and last residue. D genes are given only for firm matches. For some rows the clone size is stated as once, few or many, or as a class when expanded; others skip it.

abundance,len,d_gene,v_gene,j_gene,CDR3nt,CDR3aa
NA,13,NA,TRBV7-9,TRBJ2-2,TGTGCCAGCAGCTTAACCGGTACCGGGGAGCTGTTTTTT,CASSLTGTGELFF
NA,13,NA,TRBV6-2/TRBV6-3,TRBJ2-1,TGTGCCAGCAGTTCCCCCCCTAGCGATGAGCAGTTCTTC,CASSSPPSDEQFF
once,13,TRBD1,TRBV19,TRBJ1-2,TGTGCCAGTAGTGACGACAGGGTCTATGGCTACACCTTC,CASSDDRVYGYTF
NA,14,NA,TRBV28,TRBJ1-2,TGTGCCAGCAGTCCCCATAAGGGATCCTATGGCTACACCTTC,CASSPHKGSYGYTF
few,12,NA,TRBV25-1,TRBJ2-2,TGTGCCAGCTTACAGAACACCGGGGAGCTGTTTTTT,CASLQNTGELFF
few,14,NA,TRBV5-4,TRBJ1-6,TGTGCCAGTCGCATTGACGCTAATAATTCACCCCTCCACTTT,CASRIDANNSPLHF
NA,15,NA,TRBV6-5,TRBJ1-3,TGTGCCAGCAGTTACGGACCTCGCTCTGGAAACACCATATATTTT,CASSYGPRSGNTIYF
NA,17,NA,TRBV28,TRBJ1-1,TGTGCCAGCAGTTTATATGGGGGTGGGGGCTGGAGGACTGAAGCTTTCTTT,CASSLYGGGGWRTEAFF
NA,14,NA,TRBV7-2,TRBJ1-3,TGTGCCAGCAGCCCCGTTGGCTCTGGAAACACCATATATTTT,CASSPVGSGNTIYF
NA,16,TRBD2,TRBV7-7,TRBJ2-2,TGTGCCAGCAGCTTAGCCACGGGGGGGCCGATCGGGGAGCTGTTTTTT,CASSLATGGPIGELFF
NA,16,NA,TRBV2,TRBJ1-5,TGTGCCAGCAGTGAAGGTCCAGGGAGAAGCAATCAGCCCCAGCATTTT,CASSEGPGRSNQPQHF
NA,15,NA,TRBV7-8,TRBJ1-6,TGTGCCAGCAGCTTAGGGAGTACCATAAGCTCACCCCTCCACTTT,CASSLGSTISSPLHF
NA,15,NA,TRBV7-9,TRBJ1-5,TGTGCCAGCAGCTTAGCTGCCGGGGGTGCTCAGCCCCAGCATTTT,CASSLAAGGAQPQHF
NA,12,NA,TRBV7-9,TRBJ2-1,TGTGCCAGCAGCCTGGACAGAAGTGAGCAGTTCTTC,CASSLDRSEQFF
NA,12,NA,TRBV12-3/TRBV12-4,TRBJ1-1,TGTGCCAGCACCCAGGGGTACACTGAAGCTTTCTTT,CASTQGYTEAFF
NA,12,NA,TRBV11-3,TRBJ2-3,TGTGCCAGCAGCTTAGGGTCAGATACGCAGTATTTT,CASSLGSDTQYF
few,12,NA,TRBV5-8,TRBJ1-2,TGTGCCAGCACCGAGGACATCTATGGCTACACCTTC,CASTEDIYGYTF
NA,14,TRBD1,TRBV7-9,TRBJ1-2,TGTGCCAGCAGCCAAGGGGGCGGCGTCTATGGCTACACCTTC,CASSQGGGVYGYTF
NA,15,NA,TRBV5-1,TRBJ2-1,TGCGCCAGCAGCCCAGGGGAGACCTCCTACAATGAGCAGTTCTTC,CASSPGETSYNEQFF
NA,13,NA,TRBV11-2,TRBJ1-6,TGTGCCAGCAGCTTACAGGGACGTTCATCCCTCCACTTT,CASSLQGRSSLHF
once,13,TRBD2,TRBV24-1,TRBJ2-1,TGTGCCACCGGAGGGCCTAGCGGGGATGAGCAGTTCTTC,CATGGPSGDEQFF
NA,14,NA,TRBV19,TRBJ1-3,TGTGCCAGTAGTATCACCGGACTACTAAACACCATATATTTT,CASSITGLLNTIYF
NA,13,TRBD1,TRBV11-2,TRBJ2-1,TGTGCCAGCAGCCTACAGGGGCCCAATGAGCAGTTCTTC,CASSLQGPNEQFF
few,15,NA,TRBV5-1,TRBJ1-6,TGCGCCAGCAGCTTGGTTGCAGGGATCAATTCACCCCTCCACTTT,CASSLVAGINSPLHF
NA,15,NA,TRBV14,TRBJ1-1,TGTGCCAGCAGCCAAGAGTTACGGGGTATCACTGAAGCTTTCTTT,CASSQELRGITEAFF
NA,17,NA,TRBV5-5,TRBJ2-3,TGTGCCAGCAGCTTGGTCGGCACAGGGTGGGGCACAGATACGCAGTATTTT,CASSLVGTGWGTDTQYF
NA,15,NA,TRBV4-3,TRBJ1-6,TGCGCCAGCAGCCAAGGAGCAGTTAAGAATTCACCCCTCCACTTT,CASSQGAVKNSPLHF
NA,13,NA,TRBV4-3,TRBJ1-5,TGCGCCAGCAGCCGAGGGGCAGGTCAGCCCCAGCATTTT,CASSRGAGQPQHF
NA,13,NA,TRBV7-9,TRBJ2-5,TGTGCCAGCAGCTTAGGGGAAGTAGAGACCCAGTACTTC,CASSLGEVETQYF
NA,15,TRBD1,TRBV5-1,TRBJ1-4,TGCGCCAGCAGCCTGCAGGGGGCAGGTCGCGAAAAACTGTTTTTT,CASSLQGAGREKLFF
NA,12,NA,TRBV6-5,TRBJ1-2,TGTGCCAGCAGTTACTCCAGGGGCGGCTACACCTTC,CASSYSRGGYTF
NA,17,NA,TRBV5-4,TRBJ2-1,TGTGCCAGCAGCTTGGCCTTTGGGGATAGCTCCTACAATGAGCAGTTCTTC,CASSLAFGDSSYNEQFF
once,11,NA,TRBV29-1,TRBJ1-2,TGCAGCGTTGAGTACAGGAGAACCTACACCTTC,CSVEYRRTYTF
NA,15,NA,TRBV9,TRBJ1-1,TGTGCCAGCAGCGTCCAGGTCGGGGGATTCACTGAAGCTTTCTTT,CASSVQVGGFTEAFF
NA,14,NA,TRBV5-1,TRBJ1-2,TGCGCCAGCAGCGACTCCCAGGGTAACTATGGCTACACCTTC,CASSDSQGNYGYTF